This paragraph reports one T cell receptor beta chain. Germline assignment: CDR1 MNHEY and CDR2 SMNVEV (reference sequence). Trimming took 3 bases from V and 3 from J, leaving 13 bases between them. The CDR3 has 15 residues. This specimen comes from a study of CD8 T cells in Susac syndrome. RNA amounts of roughly 0.5 to 1 ug underwent reverse transcription with random hexamers. An immunoSEQ multiplex PCR generated amplified TCR beta CDR3 products spanning 54 Vbeta and 13 Jbeta. TCRdb reanalysed the immunoSEQ multiplex PCR reads using MiXCR and keeps one entry per CDR3 protein. Of some 260,000 distinct CDR3 sequences listed, roughly 81% are singletons.

The sequencing input was CD8+ T cells from PBMCs. This sequence joins TRBV27 and TRBJ2-3; D may be TRBD1 or TRBD2 (5 bases each). The origin of this receptor is a human donor with multiple sclerosis. CDR3 protein: CASSFLGRPTDTQYF. The DNA for the CDR3 is TGTGCCAGCAGTTTCCTGGGACGTCCTACAGATACGCAGTATTTT.